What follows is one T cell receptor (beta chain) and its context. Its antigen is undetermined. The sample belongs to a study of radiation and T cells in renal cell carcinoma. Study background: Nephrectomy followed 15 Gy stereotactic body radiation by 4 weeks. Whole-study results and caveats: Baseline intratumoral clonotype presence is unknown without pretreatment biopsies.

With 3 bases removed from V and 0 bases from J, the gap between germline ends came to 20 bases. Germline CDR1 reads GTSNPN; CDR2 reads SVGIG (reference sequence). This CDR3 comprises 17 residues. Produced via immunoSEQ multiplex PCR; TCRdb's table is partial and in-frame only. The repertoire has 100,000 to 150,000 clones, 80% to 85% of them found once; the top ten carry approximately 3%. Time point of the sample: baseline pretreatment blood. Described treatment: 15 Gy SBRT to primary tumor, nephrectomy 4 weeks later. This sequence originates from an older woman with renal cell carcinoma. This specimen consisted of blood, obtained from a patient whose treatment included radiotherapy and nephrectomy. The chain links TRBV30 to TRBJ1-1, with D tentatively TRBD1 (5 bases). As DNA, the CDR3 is TGTGCCTGGAGGGGATCAGGGAAGGGGACCCTGAACACTGAAGCTTTCTTT. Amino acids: CAWRGSGKGTLNTEAFF.